This is a list of T cell receptor beta chains from one sample in a study of cytomegalovirus exposure and HLA in healthy donors. Generated by immunoSEQ multiplex PCR, the TCRdb table keeps only in-frame clones and is missing some. Of over 150,000 clones listed, around 90% are singletons. Material: PBMCs. The receptors originated from a woman aged 18-30 years in good health and CMV-seropositive. Each CDR3 is given with its conserved first and last residue. The D gene is left open where the match is weak. Where a row states a size, it is once, few, many or the class of an expanded clone; other rows omit it.

J: TRBJ2-2; V: TRBV10-2; size: -; D: -; DNA: TGCGCCAGCAGTGAGACAGGGTACACCGGGGAGCTGTTTTTT; CDR3: CASSETGYTGELFF
J: TRBJ1-1; V: TRBV5-8; size: -; D: -; DNA: TGTGCCAGCAGCTTGGCCTTAGGGAGGACTGAAGCTTTCTTT; CDR3: CASSLALGRTEAFF
J: TRBJ1-5; V: TRBV27; size: once; D: TRBD1; DNA: TGTGCCAGCAGTCCGGGACAGATCAATCAGCCCCAGCATTTT; CDR3: CASSPGQINQPQHF
J: TRBJ1-4; V: TRBV28; size: -; D: TRBD1; DNA: TGTGCCAGCAGTGGAGGGGGCCTGACTAATGAAAAACTGTTTTTT; CDR3: CASSGGGLTNEKLFF
J: TRBJ2-1; V: TRBV5-1; size: few; D: -; DNA: TGCGCCAGCAGCCAGGACACCAGCTCCTACAATGAGCAGTTCTTC; CDR3: CASSQDTSSYNEQFF
J: TRBJ2-2; V: TRBV7-7; size: -; D: -; DNA: TGTGCCAGCAGCAAGACTAGTAATCCCACCGGGGAGCTGTTTTTT; CDR3: CASSKTSNPTGELFF
J: TRBJ1-1; V: TRBV28; size: -; D: TRBD1; DNA: TGTGCCAGCAACGACAGGGGCTTGGCTGAAGCTTTCTTT; CDR3: CASNDRGLAEAFF
J: TRBJ2-7; V: TRBV7-9; size: -; D: TRBD1; DNA: TGTGCCAGCAGCTTTCCTGGACAGGGAGGCGAGCAGTACTTC; CDR3: CASSFPGQGGEQYF
J: TRBJ2-1; V: TRBV14; size: -; D: TRBD2; DNA: TGTGCCAGCAGCCCTAACGACGGACTAGCGGGGGCCTCTAGATACAATGAGCAGTTCTTC; CDR3: CASSPNDGLAGASRYNEQFF
J: TRBJ1-5; V: TRBV5-6; size: -; D: -; DNA: TGTGCCAGCAGCTTGTGGCAGGCCAGTAGCAATCAGCCCCAGCATTTT; CDR3: CASSLWQASSNQPQHF
J: TRBJ1-2; V: TRBV27; size: -; D: -; DNA: TGTGCCAGCAGAACTTTAGGGGGTGACTATGGCTACACCTTC; CDR3: CASRTLGGDYGYTF
J: TRBJ2-5; V: TRBV2; size: -; D: TRBD1; DNA: TGTGCCAGTTGGACAGGTCGAGAGACCCAGTACTTC; CDR3: CASWTGRETQYF
J: TRBJ2-5; V: TRBV18; size: -; D: TRBD1; DNA: TGTGCCAGCTCACCATGGACAGGGGGAGGAGAGACCCAGTACTTC; CDR3: CASSPWTGGGETQYF
J: TRBJ1-5; V: TRBV10-3; size: -; D: -; DNA: TGTGCCATCAGTGAGTCAGTAGTGGGCGTAGGCAATCAGCCCCAGCATTTT; CDR3: CAISESVVGVGNQPQHF
J: TRBJ2-6; V: TRBV5-1; size: -; D: -; DNA: TGCGCCAGCAGCCCCAACAGGCCCTCTGGGGCCAACGTCCTGACTTTC; CDR3: CASSPNRPSGANVLTF
J: TRBJ1-2; V: TRBV6-1; size: few; D: -; DNA: TGTGCCAGCGCAGCGACTTCCGGCTATGGCTACACCTTC; CDR3: CASAATSGYGYTF
J: TRBJ1-1; V: TRBV11-2; size: -; D: -; DNA: TGTGCCAGCAGCTTAGATCGCAGGGGCGCTGAAGCTTTCTTT; CDR3: CASSLDRRGAEAFF
J: TRBJ1-5; V: TRBV7-9; size: -; D: TRBD1; DNA: TGTGCCAGCAGCGGGTGGACAGGAGGCGATCAGCCCCAGCATTTT; CDR3: CASSGWTGGDQPQHF
J: TRBJ2-1; V: TRBV7-3; size: -; D: TRBD2; DNA: TGTGCCAGCAGCTTACAAGCGGGAGCGGGTGAGCAGTTCTTC; CDR3: CASSLQAGAGEQFF
J: TRBJ2-1; V: TRBV30; size: -; D: TRBD1; DNA: TGTGCCGGGAACAGGGGGCGGGAAAAAGGTAACAATGAGCAGTTCTTC; CDR3: CAGNRGREKGNNEQFF
J: TRBJ1-1; V: TRBV10-3; size: -; D: TRBD1; DNA: TGTGCCATCAGTGCGACAGGGGCCCCGATGTACACTGAAGCTTTCTTT; CDR3: CAISATGAPMYTEAFF
J: TRBJ2-3; V: TRBV2; size: -; D: TRBD2; DNA: TGTGCCAGCAGTCCGACTAGCGGCCTCAGCACAGATACGCAGTATTTT; CDR3: CASSPTSGLSTDTQYF
J: TRBJ2-1; V: TRBV5-1; size: once; D: TRBD2; DNA: TGCGCCAGCAGCTTGGGACTAGCGGGGGGGTACAATGAGCAGTTCTTC; CDR3: CASSLGLAGGYNEQFF
J: TRBJ2-7; V: TRBV7-9; size: -; D: TRBD1; DNA: TGTGCCAGCAGCCCAAGACAGGGGGCCATTTACGAGCAGTACTTC; CDR3: CASSPRQGAIYEQYF
J: TRBJ2-3; V: TRBV15; size: -; D: -; DNA: TGTGCCACCAGCAGAGAGCTAGCGAGTCTGACCACAGATACGCAGTATTTT; CDR3: CATSRELASLTTDTQYF
J: TRBJ2-1; V: TRBV5-8; size: -; D: -; DNA: TGTGCCAGCAGCTTGGGGGCGCCGATAACCTACAATGAGCAGTTCTTC; CDR3: CASSLGAPITYNEQFF
J: TRBJ2-1; V: TRBV7-9; size: -; D: TRBD2; DNA: TGTGCCAGCAGCTTTGCTAGCGGGACCTACAATGAGCAGTTCTTC; CDR3: CASSFASGTYNEQFF
J: TRBJ2-1; V: TRBV4-1; size: -; D: TRBD2; DNA: TGCGCCAGCAGCCAAGGGCTAGCGGGAGTTTCCTCCTACAATGAGCAGTTCTTC; CDR3: CASSQGLAGVSSYNEQFF
J: TRBJ2-1; V: TRBV2; size: few; D: -; DNA: TGTGCCAGCGGAGTGGCTAGCTCACACAATGAGCAGTTCTTC; CDR3: CASGVASSHNEQFF
J: TRBJ2-1; V: TRBV19; size: -; D: -; DNA: TGTGCCAGTAGTCCATTCGCGAATCCTCTGTACAATGAGCAGTTCTTC; CDR3: CASSPFANPLYNEQFF
J: TRBJ2-7; V: TRBV10-2; size: -; D: -; DNA: TGCGCCAGCAGTGATTCGACAATCTTTTACGAGCAGTACTTC; CDR3: CASSDSTIFYEQYF
J: TRBJ2-7; V: TRBV5-1; size: -; D: -; DNA: TGCGCCAGCAGCTCCTCCGCGGGGGAGCAGTACTTC; CDR3: CASSSSAGEQYF
J: TRBJ1-2; V: TRBV28; size: -; D: -; DNA: TGTGCCAGCAGTTTAAACGGGAGGAGAGGCTACACCTTC; CDR3: CASSLNGRRGYTF
J: TRBJ1-2; V: TRBV5-6; size: -; D: TRBD1; DNA: TGTGCCAGCAGCCCAAAGGCCGCCGGGACAGGGGTAAGCTATGGCTACACCTTC; CDR3: CASSPKAAGTGVSYGYTF
J: TRBJ2-5; V: TRBV5-4; size: -; D: TRBD2; DNA: TGTGCCAGCAGACCGGGACTAGCGGGAGGTCAAGAGACCCAGTACTTC; CDR3: CASRPGLAGGQETQYF
J: TRBJ2-3; V: TRBV7-9; size: -; D: TRBD2; DNA: TGTGCCAGCGGACTAGCGGGGGGGCTTGGCACAGATACGCAGTATTTT; CDR3: CASGLAGGLGTDTQYF
J: TRBJ1-1; V: TRBV29-1; size: -; D: TRBD1; DNA: TGCAGCGCCTCGGGGACAGGGAGGGACACTGAAGCTTTCTTT; CDR3: CSASGTGRDTEAFF
J: TRBJ1-3; V: TRBV13; size: -; D: -; DNA: TGTGCCAGCAGCTTAAGGAGCGCTGGAAACACCATATATTTT; CDR3: CASSLRSAGNTIYF
J: TRBJ1-2; V: TRBV2; size: few; D: -; DNA: TGTGCCAGGACCCGGGCAGGGGTTGATGGCTACACCTTC; CDR3: CARTRAGVDGYTF
J: TRBJ2-7; V: TRBV5-4; size: -; D: TRBD1; DNA: TGTGCCAGCAGCCCGACCGGGACAGGGATCTACGAGCAGTACTTC; CDR3: CASSPTGTGIYEQYF
J: TRBJ2-1; V: TRBV6-1; size: once; D: TRBD2; DNA: TGTGCCAGCAGTGAACTAGCGGGAACCTACAATGAGCAGTTCTTC; CDR3: CASSELAGTYNEQFF
J: TRBJ1-3; V: TRBV18; size: -; D: -; DNA: TGTGCCAGCTCACCGTCGGTTCAGGGTGGAAACACCATATATTTT; CDR3: CASSPSVQGGNTIYF
J: TRBJ1-5; V: TRBV28; size: few; D: -; DNA: TGTGCCAGCAGCGTACCCCTGGGGTTGGGAGGCAATCAGCCCCAGCATTTT; CDR3: CASSVPLGLGGNQPQHF
J: TRBJ1-2; V: TRBV5-1; size: -; D: -; DNA: TGCGCCAGCAGCCCCCCTCAGGGGGGCTACACCTTC; CDR3: CASSPPQGGYTF
J: TRBJ2-1; V: TRBV5-1; size: -; D: -; DNA: TGCGCCAGCAGACCTGACAGGATCTCCTACAATGAGCAGTTCTTC; CDR3: CASRPDRISYNEQFF
J: TRBJ1-4; V: TRBV30; size: -; D: -; DNA: TGTGCCTGGAAGGACTTCCGGAATGAAAAACTGTTTTTT; CDR3: CAWKDFRNEKLFF
J: TRBJ2-5; V: TRBV5-1; size: -; D: -; DNA: TGCGCCAGCAGCTTCCAGGACAGAGAGACCCAGTACTTC; CDR3: CASSFQDRETQYF
J: TRBJ1-2; V: TRBV30; size: -; D: TRBD1; DNA: TGTGCCTGGAGCTCCGGGACAGGCAACTATGGCTACACCTTC; CDR3: CAWSSGTGNYGYTF
J: TRBJ2-5; V: TRBV25-1; size: -; D: -; DNA: TGTGCCAGCGGGGGCGACAGGCAAGAGACCCAGTACTTC; CDR3: CASGGDRQETQYF
J: TRBJ2-7; V: TRBV7-8; size: -; D: -; DNA: TGTGCCAGCAGCGCGGGACGCGTGATCTACTCCTACGAGCAGTACTTC; CDR3: CASSAGRVIYSYEQYF
J: TRBJ1-1; V: TRBV4-2; size: -; D: -; DNA: TGTGCCAGCAGCCACGAGGAGGACAGCTCGATCACTGAAGCTTTCTTT; CDR3: CASSHEEDSSITEAFF
J: TRBJ2-7; V: TRBV27; size: -; D: -; DNA: TGTGCCAGCAGTTTAGCATCAGGGTTCTACGAGCAGTACTTC; CDR3: CASSLASGFYEQYF
J: TRBJ2-2; V: TRBV18; size: -; D: TRBD2; DNA: TGTGCCAGCTCATCCGGGACTAGCGCTTACACCGGGGAGCTGTTTTTT; CDR3: CASSSGTSAYTGELFF
J: TRBJ2-5; V: TRBV2; size: -; D: TRBD2; DNA: TGTGCCAGCAGGACGGGACTAGCGGGAGAAGAGACCCAGTACTTC; CDR3: CASRTGLAGEETQYF
J: TRBJ1-5; V: TRBV28; size: -; D: TRBD1; DNA: TGTGCCAGCAGTTTCTGGTCTGACAGGGGGGTGCCCCAGCATTTT; CDR3: CASSFWSDRGVPQHF
J: TRBJ2-7; V: TRBV28; size: -; D: TRBD2; DNA: TGTGCCAGCAAGGGTAGCGGGAGTAATTTCGGCGAGCAGTACTTC; CDR3: CASKGSGSNFGEQYF
J: TRBJ2-5; V: TRBV9; size: -; D: TRBD2; DNA: TGTGCCAGCAGCCTCGGACTAGCGGAGACCCAGTACTTC; CDR3: CASSLGLAETQYF
J: TRBJ1-2; V: TRBV27; size: -; D: -; DNA: TGTGCCAGCAGTTTCAGATCCGGGGTCTATGGCTACACCTTC; CDR3: CASSFRSGVYGYTF
J: TRBJ1-2; V: TRBV4-2; size: -; D: -; DNA: TGTGCCAGCAGCCAAGCGAACTATGGCTACACCTTC; CDR3: CASSQANYGYTF
J: TRBJ2-5; V: TRBV5-6; size: -; D: TRBD2; DNA: TGTGCCAGCAGTCCCTGGACTAGCGGGAGGGCCCGGGAGACCCAGTACTTC; CDR3: CASSPWTSGRARETQYF